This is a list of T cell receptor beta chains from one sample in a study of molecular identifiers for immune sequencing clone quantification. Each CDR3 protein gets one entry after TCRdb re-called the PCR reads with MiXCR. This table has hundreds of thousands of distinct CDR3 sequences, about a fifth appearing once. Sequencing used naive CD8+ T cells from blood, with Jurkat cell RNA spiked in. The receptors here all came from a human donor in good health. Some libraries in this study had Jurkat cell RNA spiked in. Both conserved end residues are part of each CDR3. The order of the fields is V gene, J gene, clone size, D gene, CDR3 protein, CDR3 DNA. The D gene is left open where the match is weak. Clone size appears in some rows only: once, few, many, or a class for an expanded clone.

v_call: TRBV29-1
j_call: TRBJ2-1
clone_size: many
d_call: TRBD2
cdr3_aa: CSSRSSGSYNEQFF
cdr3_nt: TGCAGCTCCCGGTCTAGCGGAAGCTACAATGAGCAGTTCTTC

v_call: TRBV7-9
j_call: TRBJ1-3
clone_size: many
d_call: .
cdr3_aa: CASSSLVIANTIYF
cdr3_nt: TGTGCCAGCAGCTCTTTGGTAATCGCGAACACCATATATTTT

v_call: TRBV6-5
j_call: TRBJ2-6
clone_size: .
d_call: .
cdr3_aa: CASTSGANVLTF
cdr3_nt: TGTGCCAGCACTTCTGGGGCCAACGTCCTGACTTTC

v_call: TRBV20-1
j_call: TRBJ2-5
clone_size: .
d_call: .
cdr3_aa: CSATGRGLWQETQYF
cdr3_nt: TGCAGTGCTACAGGGAGAGGGTTGTGGCAAGAGACCCAGTACTTC

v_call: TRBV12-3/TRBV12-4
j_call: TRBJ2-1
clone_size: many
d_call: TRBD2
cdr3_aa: CASSLNLAGVEQFF
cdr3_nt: TGTGCCAGCAGTTTGAACCTAGCGGGAGTTGAGCAGTTCTTC

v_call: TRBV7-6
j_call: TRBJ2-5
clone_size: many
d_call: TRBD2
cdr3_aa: CASSSTVLAAEETQYF
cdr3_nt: TGTGCCAGCAGCTCCACGGTCCTAGCGGCGGAAGAGACCCAGTACTTC

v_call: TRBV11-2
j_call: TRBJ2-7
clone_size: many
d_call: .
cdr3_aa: CASSLWNRYEQYF
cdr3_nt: TGTGCCAGCAGCTTATGGAATCGGTACGAGCAGTACTTC

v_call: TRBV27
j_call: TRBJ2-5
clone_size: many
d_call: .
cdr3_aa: CASSFQETQYF
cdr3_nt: TGTGCCAGCAGCTTCCAAGAGACCCAGTACTTC

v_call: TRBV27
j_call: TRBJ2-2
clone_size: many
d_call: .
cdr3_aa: CASSAGLNTGELFF
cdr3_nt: TGTGCCAGCAGTGCGGGACTTAACACCGGGGAGCTGTTTTTT

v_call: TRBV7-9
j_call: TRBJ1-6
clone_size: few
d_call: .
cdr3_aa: CASSPKDSFNSPLHF
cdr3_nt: TGTGCCAGCAGCCCAAAGGACAGCTTTAATTCACCCCTCCACTTT

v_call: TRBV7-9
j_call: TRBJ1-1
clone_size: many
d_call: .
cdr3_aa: CASGLGFTEAFF
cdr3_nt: TGTGCCAGCGGTTTGGGGTTTACTGAAGCTTTCTTT

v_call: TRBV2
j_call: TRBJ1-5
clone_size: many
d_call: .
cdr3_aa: CASRDRGNQPQHF
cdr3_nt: TGTGCCAGCAGAGACCGGGGCAATCAGCCCCAGCATTTT

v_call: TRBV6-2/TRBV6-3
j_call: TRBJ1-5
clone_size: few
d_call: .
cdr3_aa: CASSLGEGGNQPQHF
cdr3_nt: TGTGCCAGCAGTTTGGGAGAGGGGGGCAATCAGCCCCAGCATTTT

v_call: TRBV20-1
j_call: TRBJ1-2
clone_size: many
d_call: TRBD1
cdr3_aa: CSARYDREHNYGYTF
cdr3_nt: TGCAGTGCTAGATACGACAGGGAACATAACTATGGCTACACCTTC

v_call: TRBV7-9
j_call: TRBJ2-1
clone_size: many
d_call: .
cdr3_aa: CASSLELYTEQFF
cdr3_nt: TGTGCCAGCAGCTTAGAGTTATACACTGAGCAGTTCTTC

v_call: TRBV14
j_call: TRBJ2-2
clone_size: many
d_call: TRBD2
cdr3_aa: CASSVRESYTGELFF
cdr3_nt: TGTGCCAGCAGCGTGCGGGAGTCTTACACCGGGGAGCTGTTTTTT

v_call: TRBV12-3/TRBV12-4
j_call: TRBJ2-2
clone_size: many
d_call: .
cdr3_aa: CASRSTYTGELFF
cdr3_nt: TGTGCCAGCAGGAGCACCTACACCGGGGAGCTGTTTTTT

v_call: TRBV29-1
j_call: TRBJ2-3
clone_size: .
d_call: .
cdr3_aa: CRVPAGEAYTDTQYF
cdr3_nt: TGCAGAGTTCCCGCCGGGGAGGCTTACACAGACACGCAGTATTTT

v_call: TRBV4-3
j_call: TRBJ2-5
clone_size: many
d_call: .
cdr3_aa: CASSQGLARETQYF
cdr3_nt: TGCGCCAGCAGCCAGGGGCTAGCAAGAGAGACCCAGTACTTC

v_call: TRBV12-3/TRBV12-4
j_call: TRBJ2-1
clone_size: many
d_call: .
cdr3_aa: CASSPGLQFEQFF
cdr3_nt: TGTGCCAGCAGCCCGGGACTCCAGTTTGAGCAGTTCTTC

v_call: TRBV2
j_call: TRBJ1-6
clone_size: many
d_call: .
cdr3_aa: CASSDTESSYNSPLHF
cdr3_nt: TGTGCCAGCAGTGACACAGAGAGCTCCTATAATTCACCCCTCCACTTT

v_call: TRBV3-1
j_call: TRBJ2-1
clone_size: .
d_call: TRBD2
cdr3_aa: CASSQELAGYNEQFF
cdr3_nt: TGTGCCAGCAGCCAAGAACTAGCGGGGTACAATGAGCAGTTCTTC

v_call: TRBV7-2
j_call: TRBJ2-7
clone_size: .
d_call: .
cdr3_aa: CASSLASGTYEQYF
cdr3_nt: TGTGCCAGCAGCTTAGCGTCCGGGACCTACGAGCAGTACTTC

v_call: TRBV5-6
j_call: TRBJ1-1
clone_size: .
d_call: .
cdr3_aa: CASSEVHTEAFF
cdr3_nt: TGTGCCAGCAGCGAGGTACACACTGAAGCTTTCTTT

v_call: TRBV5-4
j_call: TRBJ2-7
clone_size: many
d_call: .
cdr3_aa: CASSLADGYEQYF
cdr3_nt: TGTGCCAGCAGCTTGGCCGACGGATACGAGCAGTACTTC

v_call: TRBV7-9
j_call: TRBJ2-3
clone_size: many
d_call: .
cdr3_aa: CANDGANTQYF
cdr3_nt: TGTGCCAACGATGGAGCCAATACGCAGTATTTT

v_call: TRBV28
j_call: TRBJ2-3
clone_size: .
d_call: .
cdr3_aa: CASSWLAYGTNTQYF
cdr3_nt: TGTGCCAGCAGTTGGCTAGCGTACGGCACAAATACGCAGTATTTT

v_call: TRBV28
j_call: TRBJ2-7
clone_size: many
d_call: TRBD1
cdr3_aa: CASSLIGTAYEQYF
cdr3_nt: TGTGCCAGCAGTTTAATCGGGACAGCCTACGAGCAGTACTTC